The entry below describes one T cell receptor (beta chain). The CDR3 is made up of 13 amino acids. Germline loops: CDR1 SGHNT, CDR2 YYREEE (reference sequence). V lost 1 base, J lost 4 bases, and 6 bases lay in between. This record comes from a study of blood T cell repertoires in COVID-19. Overall study context: Acute and convalescent COVID-19 specimens originated in the United States, Italy and Spain. Nucleic acid was either cDNA or gDNA, and it came from T cells, B-cell-depleted T cells, or PBMCs.

Repertoires were generated with immunoSEQ multiplex PCR, while TCRdb's copy carries only in-frame clones and drops some. The table shows 120,000 or so clones, with 80% to 90% occurring only once. The clonotype originates from a woman aged 60 to 75 with acute or convalescent COVID-19. This chain uses TRBV5-4 with TRBJ1-5; tentatively, D is TRBD1 (6 bases). Material: peripheral blood. The DNA of the CDR3 is TGTGCCAGCAGCTTGCAGGGGAATCAGCCCCAGCATTTT. Amino acid sequence: CASSLQGNQPQHF.